This record looks at one T cell receptor beta chain sequence and its context. With V trimmed by 1 base and J by 0 bases, 3 bases remained unmatched. CDR1 and CDR2 from the germline V gene are SGHRS and YFSETQ. The CDR3 is 17 amino acids. This sample stems from a study of blood T cell repertoires in COVID-19. Across the study: Donors in the United States, Italy and Spain gave samples during acute or convalescent COVID-19.

In the authors' methods: Amplification of reference gene primers provided the estimated nucleated cell counts. Assay: immunoSEQ multiplex PCR; the TCRdb copy retains only in-frame clones and omits some. D and trimming come from the DNA, and the V and J calls and clone size come from that table. This table holds some 100,000 clones, around nine tenths found once. The sequence was obtained from a man aged 45-65 years with acute or convalescent COVID-19. The chain combines TRBV5-1 with TRBJ1-6, with 8 bases matching TRBD1. Source material: peripheral blood. CDR3 loop: CASSLTTGGSYNSPLHF. CDR3 DNA: TGCGCCAGCAGCTTGACTACAGGGGGCTCCTATAATTCACCCCTCCACTTT.